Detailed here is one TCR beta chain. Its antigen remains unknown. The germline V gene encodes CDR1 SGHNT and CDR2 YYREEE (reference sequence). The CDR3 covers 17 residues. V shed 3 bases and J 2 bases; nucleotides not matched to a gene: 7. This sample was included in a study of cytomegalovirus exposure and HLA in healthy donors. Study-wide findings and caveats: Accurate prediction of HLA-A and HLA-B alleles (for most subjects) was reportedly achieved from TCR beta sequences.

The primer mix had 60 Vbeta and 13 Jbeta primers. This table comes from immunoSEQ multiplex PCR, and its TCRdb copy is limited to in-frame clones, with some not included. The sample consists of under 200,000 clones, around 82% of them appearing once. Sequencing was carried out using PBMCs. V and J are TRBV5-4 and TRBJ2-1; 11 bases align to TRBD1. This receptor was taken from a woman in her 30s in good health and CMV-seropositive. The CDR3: CASSSPPGQGAYNEQFF. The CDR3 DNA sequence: TGTGCCAGCAGCTCCCCCCCGGGACAGGGGGCCTACAATGAGCAGTTCTTC.